The 18 T cell receptor beta chains in this list originate from one sample, sequenced in a study of response to subunit inactivated influenza vaccine. MiXCR, applied by TCRdb to the RT-PCR reads, yields one record per CDR3 protein. The sample comprises 180,000 or so distinct CDR3 sequences, approximately 12% of which are singletons, and around 28% rests with the top ten. This sample also belongs to another study, concerning T cells expressing NK-cell markers. That source reports: Researchers built TCR beta cDNA using 5'RACE template switching with UMIs.

Sequences were derived from CD8+ T cells sorted from PBMCs, sampled less than 13 days after vaccination. Receptor source: a man aged 50 to 59 who received an inactivated influenza vaccine.

V gene TRBV5-5 combines with J gene TRBJ1-5; D ambiguous. The CDR3 is made up of 17 amino acids. Germline lookup yields CDR1 SGHKS and CDR2 YYEKEE (reference sequence). V lost 0 bases and J lost 5, with 18 bases in between. The CDR3 DNA is TGTGCCAGCAGCTTGGGCCTCCCGGTAGGCCTCCATCAGCCCCAGCATTTT. This gives the protein CASSLGLPVGLHQPQHF.

This clonotype was seen a few times. V and J are TRBV29-1 and TRBJ1-1; a possible D gene is TRBD1 (5 bases). The V end lost 0 bases, the J end lost 8 bases, and 16 bases lay between the germline ends. The germline V gene has CDR1 SQVTM and CDR2 ANQGSEA. The CDR3 covers 14 residues. This CDR3 reads CSVEDRAGWGEAFF. The CDR3 DNA reads TGCAGCGTTGAAGATCGGGCAGGGTGGGGAGAAGCTTTCTTT.

Only a few counts were recorded for this clonotype. J is TRBJ1-1 and V is TRBV4-3, with a possible D match to TRBD1 (5 bases). CDR3 length equals 13 residues. In germline, CDR1 is LGHNA, CDR2 YSLEER. Deletions cut 4 bases from V and 4 bases from J, with 10 bases between. Here the CDR3 reads CASSLGVATEAFF. The CDR3, as DNA: TGCGCCAGCAGCCTAGGGGTGGCCACTGAAGCTTTCTTT.

The rearrangement uses TRBV7-2 and TRBJ2-3; 8 bases are shared with TRBD2. The trim removed 2 bases at V and 0 bases at J, leaving 7 bases unmatched. This CDR3 is 17 amino acids long. CDR1 SGHTA and CDR2 FQGNSA come from the germline V gene. CDR3 region: CASSLTSGFSSTDTQYF. Written as DNA, the CDR3 is TGTGCCAGCAGCTTAACTAGCGGATTCTCTAGCACAGATACGCAGTATTTT.

This clonotype was picked up a small number of times. This chain joins TRBV6-2 or TRBV6-3 and TRBJ1-5; no firm D call. The length of the CDR3 is 15 residues. The ends were cut back, 6 bases at V and 2 bases at J, with 14 bases in the middle. Germline CDR1 and CDR2: MNHEY and SVGEGT. The CDR3 here is CASSPNAPGNQPQHF. The CDR3 DNA follows: TGTGCCAGCAGCCCAAATGCCCCGGGCAATCAGCCCCAGCATTTT.

The V and J genes are TRBV29-1 and TRBJ2-1, with TRBD2 matching 13 bases. Germline lookup yields CDR1 SQVTM and CDR2 ANQGSEA. V dropped 0 bases and J dropped 7; count of bases not matched to a gene: 12. The CDR3 extends over 18 amino acids. In DNA, the CDR3 is TGCAGCGTTGAAGATCTTGGGACTAGCGGGGCCCTGGGGAATGAGCAGTTCTTC. Protein sequence: CSVEDLGTSGALGNEQFF.

This clonotype was found many times. The J gene is TRBJ2-7, the V gene TRBV11-2; 10 nucleotides align to TRBD1. The V gene end was trimmed by 1 base and the J gene end by 7 bases; junction bases not matched to a gene: 4. Germline CDR1 reads SGHAT; CDR2 reads FQNNGV. The CDR3 totals 14 residues. The CDR3 here is CASSLGQGAWEQYF. In DNA, the CDR3 is TGTGCCAGCAGCTTAGGACAGGGGGCTTGGGAGCAGTACTTC. Using reference TRBV11-2 and TRBJ2-7 for the parts outside the CDR3, the full variable domain is EAGVAQSPRYKIIEKRQSVAFWCNPISGHATLYWYQQILGQGPKLLIQFQNNGVVDDSQLPKDRFSAERLKGVDSTLKIQPAKLEDSAVYLCASSLGQGAWEQYFGPGTRLTVT.

A few counts support this clonotype. V and J are TRBV12-3 or TRBV12-4 and TRBJ2-3, with TRBD1 identical over 10 bases. Losses at the gene ends were 2 bases for V and 2 bases for J; bases not matched to a gene: 4. This CDR3 has 16 residues. The CDR3 here is CASSLSGTGATDTQYF. CDR3 bases: TGTGCCAGCAGTTTAAGTGGGACAGGGGCCACAGATACGCAGTATTTT.

The rearrangement joins TRBV14 to TRBJ2-7; TRBD1 agrees at 8 bases. The CDR3 length is 13 residues. The ends lost 3 bases at V and 3 bases at J; junction bases unmatched: 1. Germline CDR1 reads SGHDN; CDR2 reads FVKESK. CDR3 sequence: CASSQTGVYEQYF. DNA of the CDR3: TGTGCCAGCAGCCAGACAGGGGTCTACGAGCAGTACTTC.

This rearrangement joins TRBV7-6 to TRBJ2-3; TRBD2 might be the D (5 bases). V lost 0 bases to trimming and J lost 0 bases, with 7 bases between them. The germline V gene encodes CDR1 SGHVS and CDR2 FNYEAQ. The CDR3 spans 15 residues. As DNA, the CDR3 is TGTGCCAGCAGCTTAGCCGGGGAGAGCACAGATACGCAGTATTTT. Translating gives CASSLAGESTDTQYF.

The rearrangement uses TRBV25-1 and TRBJ1-2; TRBD1 might be the D (5 bases). Looked up from germline, CDR1 is MGHDK and CDR2 is SYGVNS. The V end was cut by 2 bases, the J end by 7 bases, with 11 bases between. The length of the CDR3 is 13 residues. In DNA form, the CDR3 reads TGTGCCAGCAGTGAAGGTGGGGGTCTTGGCTACACCTTC. Its protein is CASSEGGGLGYTF.

This clonotype was observed a few times. The rearrangement links TRBV4-3 to TRBJ2-7, with D possibly TRBD1 on 6 matching bases. Germline V CDR1 and CDR2: LGHNA, YSLEER. The CDR3 is 14 amino acids. Trimming pared 4 bases from V and 4 bases from J, leaving 14 bases between. The CDR3 bases are TGCGCCAGCAGCCCAGGGGTACCGGGTTACGAGCAGTACTTC. Translation: CASSPGVPGYEQYF.

The chain is built from TRBV16 and TRBJ2-7; 9 bases are shared with TRBD2. The V and J ends lost 3 bases and 6 bases, in that order; junction bases with no gene match: 3. Germline V gene lookup returns CDR1 KGHSY and CDR2 FQNENV. This CDR3 has 13 residues. The CDR3 bases are TGTGCCAGCAGCCAGGGCGGGAGGGCCGAGCAGTACTTC. Its translation is CASSQGGRAEQYF.

This clonotype was observed a handful of times. The chain links TRBV10-3 to TRBJ1-1; 9 bases fit TRBD1. V dropped 8 bases and J dropped 5; count of bases not matched to a gene: 3. Germline V gene lookup returns CDR1 ENHRY and CDR2 SYGVKD. This CDR3 spans 12 amino acids. The CDR3 here is CAIGQGWTEAFF. CDR3 sequence (DNA): TGTGCCATCGGACAGGGGTGGACTGAAGCTTTCTTT.

This clonotype was observed a handful of times. The J gene is TRBJ2-1, the V gene TRBV20-1; D perhaps matches TRBD1 (5 bases). This CDR3 has 17 amino acids. With 1 base removed from V and 3 bases from J, the gap between germline ends came to 19 bases. From germline, CDR1 is DFQATT and CDR2 SNEGSKA (reference sequence). In nucleotides, the CDR3 is TGCAGTGCTAGAGGAACAGGATCCCACCCAGACTACAATGAGCAGTTCTTC. Encoded protein: CSARGTGSHPDYNEQFF.

At least ten counts were recorded for this clonotype. The V gene is TRBV29-1, the J gene TRBJ2-6; D uncertain. The V and J ends lost 4 bases and 0 bases respectively, with 10 bases between them. This CDR3 has 15 amino acids. The germline CDR1 and CDR2 sequences are SQVTM and ANQGSEA. Here the CDR3 DNA reads TGCAGCGTTGCCTTTACAGTCTCTGGGGCCAACGTCCTGACTTTC. As protein: CSVAFTVSGANVLTF.

This clonotype was observed at least ten times. This chain links TRBV7-8 with TRBJ1-2; possibly TRBD1 for D (6 bases). V lost 5 bases and J lost 4, with 14 bases in between. The CDR3 spans 14 residues. Germline values: CDR1 SGHVS, CDR2 FQNEAQ. The CDR3: CASSKTGQLYGYTF. The CDR3 bases are TGTGCCAGCAGCAAAACCGGACAGCTCTATGGCTACACCTTC. Using reference TRBV7-8 and TRBJ1-2 for the parts outside the CDR3, the full variable domain is GAGVSQSPRYKVAKRGQDVALRCDPISGHVSLFWYQQALGQGPEFLTYFQNEAQLDKSGLPSDRFFAERPEGSVSTLKIQRTQQEDSAVYLCASSKTGQLYGYTFGSGTRLTVV.

The count of this clonotype is one. The chain has TRBV4-1 and TRBJ1-5; the D is unclear. This CDR3 has 15 residues. Trimming took 0 bases from V and 6 from J, leaving 12 bases between them. The V gene's germline CDR1 is MGHRA and CDR2 YSYEKL. CDR3 bases: TGCGCCAGCAGCCAAGATACGGGTCTTGGTCAGCCCCAGCATTTT. Translating it yields CASSQDTGLGQPQHF.